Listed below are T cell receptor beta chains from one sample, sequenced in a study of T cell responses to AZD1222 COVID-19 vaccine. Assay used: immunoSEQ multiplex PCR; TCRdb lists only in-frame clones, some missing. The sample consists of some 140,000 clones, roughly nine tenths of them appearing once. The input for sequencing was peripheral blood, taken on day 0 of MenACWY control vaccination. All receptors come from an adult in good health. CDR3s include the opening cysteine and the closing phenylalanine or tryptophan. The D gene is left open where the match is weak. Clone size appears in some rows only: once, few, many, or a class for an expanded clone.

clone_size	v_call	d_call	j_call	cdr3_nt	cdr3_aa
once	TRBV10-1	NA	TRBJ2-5	TGCGCCAGCACGAGACGGGAGACCCAGTACTTC	CASTRRETQYF
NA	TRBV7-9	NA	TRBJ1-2	TGTGCCAGCAGCACCGACACCCACTATGGCTACACCTTC	CASSTDTHYGYTF
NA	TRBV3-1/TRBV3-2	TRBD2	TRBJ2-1	TGTGCCAGCAACCGGGGTGCGGGAGGGGGCAATGAGCAGTTCTTC	CASNRGAGGGNEQFF
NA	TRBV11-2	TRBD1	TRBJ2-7	TGTGCCAGCAGCTTAGGACAGGGGGCTTACGAGCAGTACTTC	CASSLGQGAYEQYF
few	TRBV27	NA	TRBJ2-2	TGTGCCAGCAGGACGGTTGACAGCACCGGGGAGCTGTTTTTT	CASRTVDSTGELFF
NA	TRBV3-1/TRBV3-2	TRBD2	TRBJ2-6	TGTGCCAGCAGCCAAGTCGGGAGGGGATCTGGGGCCAACGTCCTGACTTTC	CASSQVGRGSGANVLTF
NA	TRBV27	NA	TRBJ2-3	TGTGCCAGCAGTTTATTTTCCAGCACAGATACGCAGTATTTT	CASSLFSSTDTQYF
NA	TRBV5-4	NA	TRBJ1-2	TGTGCCAGCAGCTCGGACACGAGGGACTATGGCTACACCTTC	CASSSDTRDYGYTF
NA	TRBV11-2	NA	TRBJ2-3	TGTGCCAGCGGACCCTTAGGGTTAGATACGCAGTATTTT	CASGPLGLDTQYF
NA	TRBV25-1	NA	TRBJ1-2	TGTGCCAGCAGGACACAGGGATACGGTGGCTACACCTTC	CASRTQGYGGYTF
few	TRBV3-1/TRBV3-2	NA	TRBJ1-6	TGTGCCAGCAGCCCGTCCAGGGACTCACCCCTCCACTTT	CASSPSRDSPLHF
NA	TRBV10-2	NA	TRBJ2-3	TGCGCCAGCAGTGAGACAGATACGCAGTATTTT	CASSETDTQYF
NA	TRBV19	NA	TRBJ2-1	TGTGCCAGTAGTATGAGCCTTTCCGGTGAGCAGTTCTTC	CASSMSLSGEQFF
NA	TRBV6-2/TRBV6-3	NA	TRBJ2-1	TGTGCCAGCAGTAGCGACGGTAGCGGAGACTACAATGAGCAGTTCTTC	CASSSDGSGDYNEQFF
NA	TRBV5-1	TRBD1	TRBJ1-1	TGCGCCAGCAGCTGGTCCGGGACAGTGAACACTGAAGCTTTCTTT	CASSWSGTVNTEAFF
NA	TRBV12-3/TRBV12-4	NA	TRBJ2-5	TGTGCCAGCAGTCCCAAGGTCGAGACCCAGTACTTC	CASSPKVETQYF
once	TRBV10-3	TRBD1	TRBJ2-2	TGTGCCTCAGGACAGGGAAAGACCGGGGAGCTGTTTTTT	CASGQGKTGELFF
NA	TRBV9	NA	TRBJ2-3	TGTGCCAGCAGCGTAGGGGCGGGACCTACAGATACGCAGTATTTT	CASSVGAGPTDTQYF
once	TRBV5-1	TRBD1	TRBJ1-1	TGCGCCAGCAGCTCGGGACGGGATTTGCTAGGGGGCTTGAACACTGAAGCTTTCTTT	CASSSGRDLLGGLNTEAFF
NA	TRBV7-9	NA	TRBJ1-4	TGTGCCAGCAGCACCTTTGCGGGGGCGAATGAAAAACTGTTTTTT	CASSTFAGANEKLFF
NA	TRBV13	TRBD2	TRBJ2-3	TGTGCCAGCAGCGACGGACTAGCGGGGACCACAGATACGCAGTATTTT	CASSDGLAGTTDTQYF
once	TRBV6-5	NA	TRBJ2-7	TGTGCCAGCAGTCAATATAGGACAGACCAGAAAGTTCTCTTC	CASSQYRTDQKVLF
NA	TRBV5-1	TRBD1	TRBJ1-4	TGCGCCAGCAGGAGAGACAGGGCAGGTGAAAAACTGTTTTTT	CASRRDRAGEKLFF
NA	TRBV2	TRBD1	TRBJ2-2	TGTGCCACCCGGAGACAGGGGGCGAACACCGGGGAGCTGTTTTTT	CATRRQGANTGELFF
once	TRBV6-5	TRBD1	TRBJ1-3	TGTGCCAGCAGCCGGACAGGTTCCTCTGGAAACACCATATATTTT	CASSRTGSSGNTIYF
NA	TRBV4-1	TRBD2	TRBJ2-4	TGCGCCAGCAGCCCGCTAGCGCTCACTGGGGGGGAAAACATTCAGTACTTC	CASSPLALTGGENIQYF
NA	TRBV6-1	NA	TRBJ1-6	TGTGCCAGCAGTGAAGGGACAGTTTCACCCCTCCACTTT	CASSEGTVSPLHF
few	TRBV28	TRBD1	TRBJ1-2	TGTGCCAGCAGTTTAGCCGACAGGGCTAACTATGGCTACACCTTC	CASSLADRANYGYTF
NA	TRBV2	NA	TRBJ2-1	TGTGCCAGCAGTCTAAGGGCAGGGGAGGGCGATGAGCAGTTCTTC	CASSLRAGEGDEQFF
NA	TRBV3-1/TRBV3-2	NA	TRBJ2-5	TGTGCCAGCAGCCTGGTACAAGAGACCCAGTACTTC	CASSLVQETQYF
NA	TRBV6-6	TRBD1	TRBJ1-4	TGTGCCGTCGGACAGGTTAATGAAAAACTGTTTTTT	CAVGQVNEKLFF
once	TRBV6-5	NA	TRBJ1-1	TGTGCCAGCAGTAAGGGAGACACTGAAGCTTTCTTT	CASSKGDTEAFF
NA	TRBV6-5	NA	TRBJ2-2	TGTGCCAGCAGTCAGGAAGGCACCGGGGAGCTGTTTTTT	CASSQEGTGELFF
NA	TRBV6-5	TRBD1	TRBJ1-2	TGTGCCAGCAGTTATGGGGGCAGGGGGACCTATGGCTACACCTTC	CASSYGGRGTYGYTF
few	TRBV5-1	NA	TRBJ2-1	TGCGCCAGCCGACTCCAGGAGGGGGCGGTCGAGCAGTTCTTC	CASRLQEGAVEQFF
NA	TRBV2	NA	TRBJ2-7	TGTGCCAGCGTCAGGGAAGGGTACGAGCAGTACTTC	CASVREGYEQYF
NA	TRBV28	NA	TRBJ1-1	TGTGCCAGCAGGGACACTGAAGCTTTCTTT	CASRDTEAFF
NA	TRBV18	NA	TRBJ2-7	TGTGCCAGCTCACCAAACGGCTACTCCTACGAGCAGTACTTC	CASSPNGYSYEQYF
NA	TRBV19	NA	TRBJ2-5	TGTGCCAGTAGTCCGCCGGGGGCTGAGACCCAGTACTTC	CASSPPGAETQYF
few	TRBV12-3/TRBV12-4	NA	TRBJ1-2	TGTGCCAGCAGTTTTGGGGGGCGCGGGGGCTACACCTTC	CASSFGGRGGYTF
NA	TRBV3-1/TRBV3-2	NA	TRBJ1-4	TGTGCCAGCAGACCCCGGGCCAACAGGAATGAAAAACTGTTTTTT	CASRPRANRNEKLFF
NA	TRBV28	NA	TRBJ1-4	TGTGCCAGCAGACAGGATAATGAAAAACTGTTTTTT	CASRQDNEKLFF
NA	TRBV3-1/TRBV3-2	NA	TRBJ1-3	TGTGCCAGCAGCCAAGACGGGGGACCCTCTGGAAACACCATATATTTT	CASSQDGGPSGNTIYF
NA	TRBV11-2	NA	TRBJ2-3	TGTGCCAGCAGCTGGGGCCTTGGCGATACGCAGTATTTT	CASSWGLGDTQYF
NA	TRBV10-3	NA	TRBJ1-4	TGTGCCATCAGTGAGTCGACGGGTGAAAAACTGTTTTTT	CAISESTGEKLFF
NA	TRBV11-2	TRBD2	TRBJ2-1	TGTGCCAGCAGCCTGTTCGGCGGGAGGCGATACAATGAGCAGTTCTTC	CASSLFGGRRYNEQFF
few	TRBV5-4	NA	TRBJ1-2	TGTGCCAGCAGCAGGGACTATGGCTACACCTTC	CASSRDYGYTF
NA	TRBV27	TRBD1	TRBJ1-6	TGTGCCAGCAGGCCCCCGGGACAGGGATTATCACCCCTCCACTTT	CASRPPGQGLSPLHF
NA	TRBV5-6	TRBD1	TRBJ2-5	TGTGCCAGCAGTTGGGGACAGGGGGCAACCTATGGGACGGAGACCCAGTACTTC	CASSWGQGATYGTETQYF
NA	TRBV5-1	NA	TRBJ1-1	TGCGCCAGCAGCTTCCCAGGGCCTGAAGCTTTCTTT	CASSFPGPEAFF
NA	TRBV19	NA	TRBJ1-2	TGTGCCAGTAGTATTGTAAAAGGGGCGGGCTATGGCTACACCTTC	CASSIVKGAGYGYTF
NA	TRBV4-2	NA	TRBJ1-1	TGTGCCGGTGGGCGGGCGGAGAACACTGAAGCTTTCTTT	CAGGRAENTEAFF
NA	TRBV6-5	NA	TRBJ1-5	TGTGCCAGCAGTCTCCCAGGTCAGCCCCAGCATTTT	CASSLPGQPQHF
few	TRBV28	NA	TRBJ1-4	TGTGCCAGCAGTTTGGCTGGGACGTCCGGCGACGAAAAACTGTTTTTT	CASSLAGTSGDEKLFF